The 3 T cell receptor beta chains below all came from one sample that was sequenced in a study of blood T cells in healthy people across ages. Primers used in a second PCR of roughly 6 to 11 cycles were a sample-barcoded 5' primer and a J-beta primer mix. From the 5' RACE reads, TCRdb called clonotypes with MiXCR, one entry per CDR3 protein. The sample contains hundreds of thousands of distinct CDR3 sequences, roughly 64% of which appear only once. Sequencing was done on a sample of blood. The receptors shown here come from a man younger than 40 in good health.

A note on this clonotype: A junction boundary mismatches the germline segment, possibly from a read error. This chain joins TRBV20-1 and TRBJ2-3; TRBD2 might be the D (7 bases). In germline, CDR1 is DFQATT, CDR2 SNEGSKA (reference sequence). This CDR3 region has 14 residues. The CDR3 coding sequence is TGCAGTGCTAGTACGACGGGGGGCCATGATACACAGTATTTT. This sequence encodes CSASTTGGHDTQYF.

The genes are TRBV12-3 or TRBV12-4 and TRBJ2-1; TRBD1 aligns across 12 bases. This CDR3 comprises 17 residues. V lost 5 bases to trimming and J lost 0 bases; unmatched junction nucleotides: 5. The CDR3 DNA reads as TGTGCCAGCAGTGCAGGGACAGGGGGCCCCTCCTACAATGAGCAGTTCTTC. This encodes CASSAGTGGPSYNEQFF.

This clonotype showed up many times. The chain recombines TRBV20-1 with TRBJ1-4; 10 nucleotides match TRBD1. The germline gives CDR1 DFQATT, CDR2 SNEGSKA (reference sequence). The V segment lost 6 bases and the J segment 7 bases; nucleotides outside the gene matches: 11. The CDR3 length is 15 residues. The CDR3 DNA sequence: TGCAGTGCCCTAGAGCAGGGGACAGGGGTTGAAAAACTGTTTTTT. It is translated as CSALEQGTGVEKLFF.